This T cell receptor beta chain was captured in a study of cytomegalovirus exposure and HLA in healthy donors. Trimming cost V 6 bases and J 4 bases; bases outside gene matches: 5. This CDR3 comprises 13 residues. Looked up from germline, CDR1 is MNHNS and CDR2 is SASEGT. With regard to this clone: Its target is not known.

The study, taken as a whole, reports: Sequencing depth across donors, presence/absence analyses assumed, was roughly uniform.

PCR involved 60 Vbeta and 13 Jbeta primers. Libraries were prepared by immunoSEQ multiplex PCR; TCRdb keeps only in-frame clonotypes and omits some of them. The sample has some 80,000 clones; 60% to 80% are singletons. What was sequenced was PBMCs. The receptor was isolated from a man aged 50-59 years in good health and CMV-seronegative. This chain links TRBV6-1 with TRBJ2-7; TRBD1 matches 8 bases. CDR3 in amino acids: CASRDGQGYEQYF. As DNA, the CDR3 is TGTGCCAGCAGGGACGGACAGGGTTACGAGCAGTACTTC.